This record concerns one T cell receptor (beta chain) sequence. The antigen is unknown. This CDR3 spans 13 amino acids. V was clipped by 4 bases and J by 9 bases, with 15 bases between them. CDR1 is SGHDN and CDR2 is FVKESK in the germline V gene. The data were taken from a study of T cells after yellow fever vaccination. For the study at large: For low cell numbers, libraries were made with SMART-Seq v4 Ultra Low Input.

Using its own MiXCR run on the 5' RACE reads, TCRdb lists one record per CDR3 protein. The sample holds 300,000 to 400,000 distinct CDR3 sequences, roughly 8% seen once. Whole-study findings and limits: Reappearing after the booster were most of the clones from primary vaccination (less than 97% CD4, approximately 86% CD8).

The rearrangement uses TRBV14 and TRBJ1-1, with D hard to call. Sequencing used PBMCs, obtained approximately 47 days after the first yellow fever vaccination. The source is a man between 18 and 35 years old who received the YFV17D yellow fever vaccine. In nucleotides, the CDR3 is TGTGCCAGCAGCCCTAATCCGGCGGGGAAAGCTTTCTTT. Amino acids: CASSPNPAGKAFF.